This TCR beta chain was sequenced in a study of patients and donors after allogeneic stem cell transplantation. There are 15 residues in the CDR3. Germline trimming cut 5 bases from V and 10 bases from J; bases unmatched to any gene: 8. TCRdb processed the RT-PCR reads anew with MiXCR; each CDR3 protein has one entry. The sample yields 70,000 or so distinct CDR3 sequences, about 26% seen once. The source is a human donor who was either an allogeneic HSCT recipient or a stem cell or donor lymphocyte infusion donor (not recorded which). It is not recorded whose cells these are; they may come from a transplant donor. The material sequenced was blood, either unsorted or a sorted T cell fraction (not recorded which). The chain joins TRBV12-3 or TRBV12-4 to TRBJ1-6; 10 bases fit TRBD1. CDR3 bases: TGTGCCAGCAGTACGACAGGGGGCATAGGATCACCCCTCCACTTT. The encoded protein is CASSTTGGIGSPLHF.